Below, one T cell receptor beta chain is given with its context. Per germline, CDR1 SGHAT and CDR2 FQNNGV. Trimming cost V 4 bases and J 7 bases, with 14 bases left between them. The CDR3 has 13 residues. This sample stems from a study of OX40 agonist ivuxolimab in advanced cancers. The overall study: Patients received ivuxolimab, an agonistic anti-OX40 (CD134) antibody. Cancers in dose escalation were hepatocellular, melanoma, renal cell and head and neck.

Clones were sequenced by immunoSEQ multiplex PCR, and TCRdb holds only the in-frame ones, with some missing. The table lists roughly 65,000 clones, around 91% of them singletons. The rearrangement uses TRBV11-2 and TRBJ2-7, with D possibly being TRBD1 or TRBD2 (5 bases each). This receptor was identified in an adult with an advanced solid tumor such as melanoma, head and neck, liver or kidney cancer. This specimen was CD4+ or CD8+ T cells sorted from blood, taken in a trial of the OX40 agonist ivuxolimab. The chain's CDR3 is CASSSLRGGEQYF. Written as DNA, the CDR3 is TGTGCCAGCAGCTCACTGAGGGGCGGGGAGCAGTACTTC.